The 13 T cell receptor beta chains presented below share a single source sample, sequenced in a study of T cell changes during pregnancy in multiple sclerosis. Repertoires were generated with immunoSEQ multiplex PCR, while TCRdb's copy carries only in-frame clones and drops some. The profile shows around 110,000 clones, about nine tenths of them singletons. The sequences come from peripheral blood, collected in the third trimester of pregnancy. The receptor source for this set is a female donor in good health, enrolled as a control in a pregnancy study.

The V gene is TRBV27, the J gene TRBJ1-2, with TRBD1 as a possible D gene (6 bases). V was pared by 5 bases and J by 6 bases, with 10 bases between. There are 12 residues in the CDR3. CDR1 is MNHEY, CDR2 SMNVEV, per germline (reference sequence). CDR3: CASSQQGNGYTF. CDR3 sequence (DNA): TGTGCCAGCAGTCAACAGGGAAATGGCTACACCTTC.

V is TRBV29-1 and J is TRBJ1-1; D is perhaps TRBD1 (5 bases). CDR1 and CDR2 (germline): SQVTM, ANQGSEA. The ends were cut back, 7 bases at V and 1 base at J, with 16 bases in the middle. The CDR3 length is 14 residues. In DNA form, the CDR3 reads TGCAGCGCCGGGGGTTGGCGGTCGAACACTGAAGCTTTCTTT. As protein: CSAGGWRSNTEAFF.

The V call is TRBV5-4, the J call TRBJ2-1, with D possibly matching TRBD2 (5 bases). V was cut by 6 bases and J by 8 bases, with 15 bases left in between. Germline V gene sequence: CDR1 SGHNT, CDR2 YYREEE (reference sequence). This CDR3 is built from 13 residues. As DNA, the CDR3 is TGTGCCAGCACCCCCCCGGGGTTGCATGAGCAGTTCTTC. Protein: CASTPPGLHEQFF.

The rearrangement links TRBV27 to TRBJ2-2; 11 positions agree with TRBD2. Germline-derived CDR1 and CDR2 are MNHEY and SMNVEV (reference sequence). The CDR3 is 18 residues long. The V segment lost 6 bases and the J segment 0 bases; nucleotides outside the gene matches: 9. CDR3 protein: CASRGVAGLAANTGELFF. As DNA, the CDR3 is TGTGCCAGCAGAGGAGTCGCGGGACTAGCGGCGAACACCGGGGAGCTGTTTTTT.

This rearrangement joins TRBV13 to TRBJ1-1; 8 bases align to TRBD1. The CDR3 has 14 amino acids. Germline V gene lookup returns CDR1 PRHDT and CDR2 FYEKMQ (reference sequence). V dropped 4 bases and J dropped 1; count of bases not matched to a gene: 2. The CDR3, as DNA: TGTGCCAGCAGCTCCAGGGGGCAGAACACTGAAGCTTTCTTT. Translation gives CASSSRGQNTEAFF.

This chain connects TRBV27 to TRBJ1-4; 8 nucleotides agree with TRBD1. V shed 5 bases and J 5 bases; nucleotides not matched to a gene: 7. The germline gives CDR1 MNHEY, CDR2 SMNVEV (reference sequence). The CDR3 is 15 residues long. The CDR3 protein is CASSPPDRANEKLFF. The CDR3 nucleotides read TGTGCCAGCAGTCCGCCGGACAGGGCGAATGAAAAACTGTTTTTT.

The genes are TRBV7-9 and TRBJ2-2; 9 bases fit TRBD1. Per the germline V gene, CDR1 is SEHNR and CDR2 is FQNEAQ (reference sequence). CDR3 length: 17 residues. J gave up 4 bases and V 1 base, and 7 bases lay outside the gene matches. Here the CDR3 DNA reads TGTGCCAGCAGCTTAGGGACAGGGGTCACTCTCACCGGGGAGCTGTTTTTT. It specifies CASSLGTGVTLTGELFF.

The chain carries TRBV7-2 and TRBJ2-3, with 10 bases fitting TRBD2. The CDR3 runs 16 residues. Trimming cost V 4 bases and J 3 bases; bases outside gene matches: 7. CDR1 is SGHTA and CDR2 is FQGNSA in the germline V gene. CDR3: CASSSERGGVTDTQYF. As DNA, the CDR3 is TGTGCCAGCAGCTCTGAGCGGGGGGGCGTGACAGATACGCAGTATTTT.

The CDR3, as DNA: TGTGCCAGCAGTTTCCTGGGTAGCAGCAATCAGCCCCAGCATTTT. As protein: CASSFLGSSNQPQHF. The rearrangement uses TRBV6-5 and TRBJ1-5; D is unresolved. This CDR3 has 15 residues. V lost 4 bases and J 1 base, leaving 11 bases between the germline ends. Per the germline V gene, CDR1 is MNHEY and CDR2 is SVGAGI.

The chain has TRBV5-6 and TRBJ1-2, with 8 bases aligning to TRBD1. The CDR3 is 16 residues long. Germline-derived CDR1 and CDR2 are SGHDT and YYEEEE. The V and J ends lost 4 bases and 3 bases, in that order; junction bases with no gene match: 11. The CDR3 spells CASSPGQGSVHYGYTF. CDR3 coding DNA: TGTGCCAGCAGCCCCGGACAGGGAAGCGTCCACTATGGCTACACCTTC.

CDR3 sequence (DNA): TGTGCCACCAGCAGTGGATTAGCGGGGGGTACAGATACGCAGTATTTT. Its translation is CATSSGLAGGTDTQYF. This rearrangement joins TRBV15 to TRBJ2-3; 10 bases align to TRBD2. Per germline, CDR1 LNHNV and CDR2 YYDKDF (reference sequence). The CDR3 spans 16 residues. V shed 3 bases and J 3 bases; nucleotides not matched to a gene: 6.

The rearrangement joins TRBV29-1 to TRBJ1-2; 8 bases align to TRBD1. The germline V gene has CDR1 SQVTM and CDR2 ANQGSEA. The CDR3 totals 11 residues. V shed 6 bases, J shed 7 bases, and the junction held 4 bases outside the gene matches. In DNA, the CDR3 is TGCAGCGTGACAGGGGTCTTTGGCTACACCTTC. As protein: CSVTGVFGYTF.

The CDR3 DNA follows: TGCGCCAGCAGCCAAGATACAGGGGCCGGGGAGACCCAGTACTTC. Residues: CASSQDTGAGETQYF. V gene TRBV4-1 combines with J gene TRBJ2-5; TRBD1 matches 7 bases. The CDR3 is made up of 15 amino acids. Germline CDR1 MGHRA, CDR2 YSYEKL. With 0 bases clipped from V and 5 bases from J, the junction kept 6 bases outside the gene matches.